This paragraph reports one T cell receptor (beta chain). This entry comes from a study of T cell changes during pregnancy in multiple sclerosis. TCRdb's copy holds only in-frame clones and misses some; the assay was immunoSEQ multiplex PCR. The data show 40,000 to 60,000 clones, about 92% seen once. Per the germline V gene, CDR1 is GTSNPN and CDR2 is SVGIG (reference sequence). This CDR3 has 17 residues. V dropped 2 bases and J dropped 2; count of bases not matched to a gene: 11. The specimen comprised CD4+ T cells from peripheral blood mononuclear cells, sampled after pregnancy. This clonotype was sampled from a female donor with multiple sclerosis, enrolled in a pregnancy study. The chain carries TRBV30 and TRBJ1-4; 7 bases agree with TRBD1. Here the CDR3 reads CAWSLKGRGRTNEKLFF. CDR3 in DNA: TGTGCCTGGAGTTTAAAGGGCAGGGGGAGGACTAATGAAAAACTGTTTTTT.